This T cell receptor (beta chain) was sequenced in a study of blood T cells in healthy people across ages. Whole-study results and caveats: Long-lived donors carried more naive CD4+ cells and greater diversity than aged donors. Since the PBMCs were unsorted, naive and antigen-experienced cells could not be conclusively compared.

A second PCR, run for roughly 7 to 12 cycles, used a sample-barcoded 5' primer plus a J-beta primer mix. Via MiXCR, TCRdb re-called the 5' RACE reads, giving one row per CDR3 protein. Here the sample spans around 500,000 distinct CDR3 sequences, about 27% being singletons. This CDR3 region has 13 residues. The V gene lost 1 base and the J gene lost 5 bases, with 5 bases spanning the gap. This clonotype appeared a few times. Antigen unknown. The sample was also reused in another study, on T cells of mothers and their children. That study adds: Nine systemically healthy Caucasian donors: three mothers, six children. Pairs that are related and pairs that are unrelated have TCR recombination output shaped similarly by thymic selection.

The sequenced material came from blood. The genes are TRBV12-3 or TRBV12-4 and TRBJ2-2; a possible D gene is TRBD2 (5 bases). This receptor was obtained from a boy younger than 10 in good health. The CDR3 is CASSLGETGELFF. The DNA for the CDR3 is TGTGCCAGCAGTTTAGGGGAGACCGGGGAGCTGTTTTTT.